What follows describes a single TCR beta chain. This clonotype was counted ten times or more. The antigen this receptor binds is unknown. Base-call qualities are not available, and no considerably larger clone is one nucleotide away. The sequencer was an Illumina HiSeq 2500. Quantitative 5'-RACE with molecular barcodes was used to prepare TCR beta libraries. For the original study's pipeline: To identify disease-linked TCR variants, a new computational method was used, one built on a probabilistic model of VDJ rearrangement. Using fastp at Q25 and MiXCR, TCRdb reprocessed the public reads and kept productive beta chains. When rows share a CDR3 protein, they turn into one entry using the most common DNA and genes. The V and J calls shown here were made by TCRdb, not taken from the authors' results. Counted in this sample were 300,000 to 400,000 distinct CDR3 sequences; 9.5% to 13% of them appeared once. The ten largest clonotypes hold around 8.4% of the sample.

CDR1 and CDR2 (SGHRS, YFSETQ) derive from the germline V gene. The junction shows trimming of 0 bases on V and 7 bases on J, plus 8 bases between the germline ends. The cysteine opens and the phenylalanine closes a CDR3 of 13 amino acids. Kept here is only the CDR3 DNA, which spans 39 bases and is read in frame from base 1. This sample was taken from a study of CD8 T cells in ankylosing spondylitis (TCRdb year 2017). With regard to the full study: To find TCR variants linked to disease, the study profiled T cell receptor beta repertoires in ankylosing spondylitis patients and healthy donors. The full study cohort was made up of roughly 25 ankylosing spondylitis patients and about a hundred healthy donors. Samples of peripheral blood were taken, and for ankylosing spondylitis patients, synovial fluid was collected as well.

Study-wide conclusions, independent of this receptor: The disease-linked clones were reported to be significantly enriched in matched synovial fluid samples from ankylosing spondylitis patients. Some of the motif variants had been reported before in the synovial fluid and blood of reactive arthritis patients, a finding that suggests common disease-initiation mechanisms. A TCR beta motif made up of seven or eight highly homologous amino acid variants appeared to be characteristic of blood from ankylosing spondylitis patients. The disease-linked clones had a CD8+ phenotype and were found at relatively low frequencies in peripheral blood.

The rearrangement combines TRBV5-1 with TRBJ2-1; no D gene is confidently identified. The sequencing input was blood, either unsorted or a sorted T cell fraction (not recorded which). The sequence came from a female donor with ankylosing spondylitis or in good health (not recorded which). CDR3 reads: CASSLEQTNEQFF. The DNA sequence is given as TGCGCCAGCAGCTTGGAGCAGACTAATGAGCAGTTCTTC.